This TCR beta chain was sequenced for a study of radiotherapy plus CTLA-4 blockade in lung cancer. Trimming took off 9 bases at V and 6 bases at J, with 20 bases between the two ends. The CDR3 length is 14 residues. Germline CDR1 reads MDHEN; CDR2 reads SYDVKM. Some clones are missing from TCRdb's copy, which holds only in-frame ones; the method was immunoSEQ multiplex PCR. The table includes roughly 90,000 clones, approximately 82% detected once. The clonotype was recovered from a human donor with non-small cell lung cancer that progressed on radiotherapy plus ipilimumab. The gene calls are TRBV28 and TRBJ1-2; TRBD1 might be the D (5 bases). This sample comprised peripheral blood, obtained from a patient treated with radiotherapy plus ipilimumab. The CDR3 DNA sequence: TGTGCCAGTACCCCGGGACGGGCCAAGGATGGCTACACCTTC. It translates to CASTPGRAKDGYTF.